This T cell receptor (beta chain) appears in the sequencing data of a study of T-cell reconstitution after alpha-beta-depleted transplantation in children. V lost 0 bases and J lost 0; bases outside the gene matches: 0. CDR1 is SGHRS and CDR2 is YFSETQ in the germline V gene. The CDR3 covers 15 residues. The authors prepared the TCRbeta library with unique molecular identifiers. TCRdb re-called the PCR reads with MiXCR, one entry per CDR3 protein. The sample lists about 300,000 distinct CDR3 sequences; roughly a tenth were seen once. This clonotype has a count of ten or more. This receptor was obtained from a boy younger than two with acute myeloid leukemia, due to receive a stem cell transplant. The chain couples TRBV5-1 to TRBJ2-1; 7 nucleotides agree with TRBD1. The sample here was PBMCs, taken before TCRalphabeta/CD19-depleted stem cell transplant. CDR3 sequence (DNA): TGCGCCAGCAGCTTGGGGGACAGCTCCTACAATGAGCAGTTCTTC. It yields the protein CASSLGDSSYNEQFF. Full variable domain (outside the CDR3, taken from reference TRBV5-1 and TRBJ2-1): KAGVTQTPRYLIKTRGQQVTLSCSPISGHRSVSWYQQTPGQGLQFLFEYFSETQRNKGNFPGRFSGRQFSNSRSEMNVSTLELGDSALYLCASSLGDSSYNEQFFGPGTRLTVL.